This is a list of T cell receptor beta chains from one sample in a study of T cells in Graves' hyperthyroidism and ophthalmopathy. TCRdb reprocessed the multiplex PCR reads via MiXCR and lists one record per CDR3 protein. The sample consists of 730,000 or so distinct CDR3 sequences, roughly a sixth of them appearing once. Source material: blood. All receptors derive from a woman between 50 and 59 years old with Graves' hyperthyroidism that later progressed to Graves' ophthalmopathy. CDR3s leave out the opening cysteine and the closing phenylalanine or tryptophan. Where a row states a size, it is once, few, many or the class of an expanded clone; other rows omit it.

V gene,J gene,clone size,CDR3 protein
TRBV30,TRBJ2-3,-,AWKRGQDTQY
TRBV9,TRBJ2-3,few,ASSVTGGGFTDTQY
TRBV7-9,TRBJ2-1,many,ASIPRATPNEQF
TRBV12-3/TRBV12-4,TRBJ1-2,few,ASSPLGGRGGSDGYT
TRBV6-2/TRBV6-3,TRBJ1-3,-,ASTEVRSGNTIY
TRBV20-1,TRBJ2-1,many,SASPGEYNEQF
TRBV20-1,TRBJ1-3,few,SARDLTGYSGNTIY
TRBV11-3,TRBJ2-1,many,ASSPRGTLSYNEQF
TRBV18,TRBJ2-1,few,ASSRTNGDSYNEQF
TRBV2,TRBJ1-5,many,ASGRTGVQPQH
TRBV6-1,TRBJ1-6,-,ASRGLQGRDSPLH
TRBV5-8,TRBJ2-1,-,ASSFWGGPAEQF
TRBV18,TRBJ2-1,many,ASSPPDAYNEQF